One T cell receptor beta chain is described in this entry. The antigen remains unidentified. Only in-frame clones appear in the TCRdb table, and some are missing; sequencing was by immunoSEQ multiplex PCR. This repertoire shows tens of thousands of clones, 65% to 85% found once; its top ten account for around 2.8%. The sample belongs to a study of vaccination effects on CD4 cells after COVID-19. Notes on the study in general: In the study, convalescent patients were few, and early post-infection timepoints were absent. Of the vaccine-induced clones from healthy vaccinees, merely 1 of 255 recognized common cold coronaviruses as well.

Trimming pared 3 bases from V and 2 bases from J, leaving 12 bases between. The CDR3 loop spans 16 amino acids. In germline, CDR1 is KGHDR, CDR2 SFDVKD. Expansion with viral peptide pools was applied to antigen-specific CD4+ T cells by the ViraFEST assay prior to sequencing. It was after 10 days of culture that CD4+ T cells were isolated. Among the vaccine recipients, none had a prior SARS-CoV-2 infection, and nucleocapsid antibodies were negative. Each well held some 2.2 million PBMC cultured with about 9.1 ug/ml peptides and about 10 IU/ml IL-2. Cells had half their medium changed to IL-2 medium on days 3 and 7.

The chain employs TRBV24-1 and TRBJ1-4; D is undetermined. This clonotype was sampled from a human donor who received a COVID-19 vaccine. The material was CD4+ T cells from PBMCs cultured with HCoV-NL63 spike peptides, obtained before COVID-19 vaccination. CDR3 DNA: TGTGCCACCAGTGATCCCACCGGCGGGACTAATGAAAAACTGTTTTTT. Translated, it gives CATSDPTGGTNEKLFF.